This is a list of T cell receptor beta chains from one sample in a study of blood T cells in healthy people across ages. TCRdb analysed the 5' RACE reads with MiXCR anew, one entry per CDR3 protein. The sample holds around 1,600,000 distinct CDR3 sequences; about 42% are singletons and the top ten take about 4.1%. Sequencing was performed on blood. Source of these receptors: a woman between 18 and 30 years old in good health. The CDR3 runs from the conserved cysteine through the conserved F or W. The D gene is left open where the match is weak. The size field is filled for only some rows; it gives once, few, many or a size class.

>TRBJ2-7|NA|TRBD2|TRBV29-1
CSVERPRRGGAYEQYF
TGCAGCGTTGAACGCCCGAGGCGGGGGGGAGCCTACGAGCAGTACTTC
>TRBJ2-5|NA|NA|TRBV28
CATFRLYQETQYF
TGTGCCACCTTCAGACTGTACCAAGAGACCCAGTACTTC
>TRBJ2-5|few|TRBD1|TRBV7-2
CASSLSRGRYNEQYF
TGTGCCAGCAGCTTAAGCAGGGGGCGCTACAATGAGCAGTACTTC
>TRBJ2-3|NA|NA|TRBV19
CASSIMGYPTDTQYF
TGTGCCAGTAGTATAATGGGTTATCCCACAGATACGCAGTATTTT
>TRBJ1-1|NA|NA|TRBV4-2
CASSQVENMNTEAFF
TGTGCCAGCAGCCAAGTTGAGAACATGAACACTGAAGCTTTCTTT
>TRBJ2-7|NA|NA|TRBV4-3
CASSLDGRSFEQYF
TGCGCCAGCAGCCTGGACGGACGGTCGTTCGAGCAGTACTTC
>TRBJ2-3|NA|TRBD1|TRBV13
CASSSGGRTDTQYF
TGTGCCAGCAGCTCAGGGGGTCGGACAGATACGCAGTATTTT
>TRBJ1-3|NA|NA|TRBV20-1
CSATSSGNTIYF
TGCAGTGCAACTTCTTCTGGAAACACCATATATTTT
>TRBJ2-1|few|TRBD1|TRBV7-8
CASSVHRGRVYNEQFF
TGTGCCAGCAGCGTCCACAGGGGTAGGGTCTACAATGAGCAGTTCTTC
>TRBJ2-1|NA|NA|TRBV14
CASSQFSGTINEQFF
TGTGCCAGCAGCCAATTCTCCGGGACCATCAATGAGCAGTTCTTC
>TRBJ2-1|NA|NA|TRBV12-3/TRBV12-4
CASSPGRASDEQFF
TGTGCCAGCAGCCCGGGTAGGGCGTCTGATGAGCAGTTCTTC
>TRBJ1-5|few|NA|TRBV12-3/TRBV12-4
CASSRAGINQPQHF
TGTGCCAGCAGCCGGGCCGGAATCAATCAGCCCCAGCATTTT
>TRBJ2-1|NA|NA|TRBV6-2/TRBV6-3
CARSGSLRNEQFF
TGTGCCAGGAGCGGGTCCCTCCGGAATGAGCAGTTCTTC
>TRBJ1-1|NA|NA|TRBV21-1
CASSKQNTEAFF
TGTGCCAGCAGCAAACAGAACACTGAAGCTTTCTTT
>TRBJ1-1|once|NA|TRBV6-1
CASQGPYTEAFF
TGTGCCAGCCAGGGGCCGTACACTGAAGCTTTCTTT
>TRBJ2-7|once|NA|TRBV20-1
CSAPVKRSTYEQYF
TGCAGTGCGCCGGTGAAGAGGTCAACCTACGAGCAGTACTTC
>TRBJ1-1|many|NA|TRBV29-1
CSVGEDLNTEAFF
TGCAGCGTTGGGGAGGACCTGAACACTGAAGCTTTCTTT
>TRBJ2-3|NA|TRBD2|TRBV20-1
CSARSLKPSGTSGGNTDTQYF
TGCAGTGCTAGGTCCCTCAAGCCCTCCGGGACTAGCGGGGGAAACACAGATACGCAGTATTTT
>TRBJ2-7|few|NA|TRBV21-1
CASSPRTGTHEQYF
TGTGCCAGCAGCCCCCGGACAGGGACCCACGAGCAGTACTTC
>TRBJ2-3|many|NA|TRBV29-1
CSVESLADTQYF
TGCAGCGTTGAGTCACTGGCAGATACGCAGTATTTT
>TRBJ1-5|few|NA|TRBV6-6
CASSLDSRNQPQHF
TGTGCCAGCAGTCTCGACAGTCGCAATCAGCCCCAGCATTTT
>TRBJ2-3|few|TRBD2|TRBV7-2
CASSYPGLAGGGDTQYF
TGTGCCAGCAGTTACCCGGGACTAGCGGGAGGGGGTGATACGCAGTATTTT
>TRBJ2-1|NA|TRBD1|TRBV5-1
CASSFTPSRQGGNEQFF
TGCGCCAGCAGCTTCACACCTTCCCGACAGGGGGGAAATGAGCAGTTCTTC
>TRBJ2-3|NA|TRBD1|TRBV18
CAGSPTGDSDTQYF
TGTGCCGGCTCACCGACAGGGGACTCCGATACGCAGTATTTT
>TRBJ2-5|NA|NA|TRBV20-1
CSARDQGGRGETQYF
TGCAGTGCTAGAGATCAAGGAGGTCGGGGGGAGACCCAGTACTTC
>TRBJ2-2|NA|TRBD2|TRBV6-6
CASNQKWKRDNTGELFF
TGTGCCAGCAACCAGAAGTGGAAGCGGGATAACACCGGGGAGCTGTTTTTT
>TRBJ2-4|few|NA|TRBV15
CATSIPGNIQYF
TGTGCCACCAGCATACCCGGAAACATTCAGTACTTC
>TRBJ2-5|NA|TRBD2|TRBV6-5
CASAKGTSGSETQYF
TGTGCCAGTGCCAAGGGGACTAGTGGTTCGGAGACCCAGTACTTC
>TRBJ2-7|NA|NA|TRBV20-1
CSAGIGYNEQYF
TGCAGTGCTGGGATAGGGTACAATGAGCAGTACTTC
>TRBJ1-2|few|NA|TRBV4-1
CASSQDALPMPYGYTF
TGCGCCAGCAGCCAAGATGCCCTGCCCATGCCTTATGGCTACACCTTC
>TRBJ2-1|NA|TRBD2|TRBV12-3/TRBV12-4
CATSSGSKDEQFF
TGTGCCACGAGTAGCGGGAGCAAGGATGAGCAGTTCTTC
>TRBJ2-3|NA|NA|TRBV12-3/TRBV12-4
CASSFEGGDTQYF
TGTGCCAGCAGTTTTGAGGGGGGAGATACGCAGTATTTT
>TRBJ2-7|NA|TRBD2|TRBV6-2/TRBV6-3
CASSSVGLAGSYEQYF
TGTGCCAGCAGTTCGGTGGGACTAGCGGGCTCCTACGAGCAGTACTTC
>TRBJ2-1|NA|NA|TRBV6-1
CASREPGTPFYEQFF
TGTGCCAGCAGGGAACCCGGGACACCCTTCTATGAGCAGTTCTTC
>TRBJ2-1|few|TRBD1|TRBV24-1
CATSDLRGQPPYNEQFF
TGTGCCACCAGTGATTTGAGGGGACAGCCCCCCTACAATGAGCAGTTCTTC
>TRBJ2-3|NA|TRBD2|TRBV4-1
CASSLWRGGRADTQYF
TGCGCCAGCAGCCTCTGGCGGGGGGGCAGGGCAGATACGCAGTATTTT
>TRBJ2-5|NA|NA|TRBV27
CASSSGQVSQETQYF
TGTGCCAGCAGCTCCGGACAAGTATCACAAGAGACCCAGTACTTC
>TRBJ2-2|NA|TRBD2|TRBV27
CASSFGTSGNGELFF
TGTGCCAGCAGCTTCGGGACTAGCGGGAACGGGGAGCTGTTTTTT
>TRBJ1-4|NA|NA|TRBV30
CAWSQTVNEKLFF
TGTGCCTGGAGTCAAACAGTAAATGAAAAACTGTTTTTT
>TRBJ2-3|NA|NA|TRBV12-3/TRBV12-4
CASSLGKNTQYF
TGTGCCAGCAGTTTGGGCAAAAATACGCAGTATTTT
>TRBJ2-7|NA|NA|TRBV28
CASSFPTTGQYF
TGTGCCAGCAGTTTCCCGACCACCGGGCAGTACTTC
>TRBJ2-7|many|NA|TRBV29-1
CSVEDSSYEQYF
TGCAGCGTTGAAGACAGCTCCTACGAGCAGTACTTC
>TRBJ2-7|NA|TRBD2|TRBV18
CASSLPSAGGNEQYF
TGTGCCAGCTCACTTCCTAGCGCGGGAGGGAACGAGCAGTACTTC